This TCR beta chain was documented in a study of blood T cells in healthy people across ages. The use of a sample-barcoded 5' primer and a J-beta primer mix characterized a second PCR of about 7 to 12 cycles. TCRdb called the 5' RACE reads again in MiXCR, with one record for every CDR3 protein. The repertoire holds approximately 780,000 distinct CDR3 sequences, with approximately 24% as singletons. Each sample gave at least 6 million isolated PBMCs. In germline, CDR1 is DFQATT, CDR2 SNEGSKA (reference sequence). With 3 bases removed from V and 4 bases from J, the gap between germline ends came to 21 bases. CDR3 length equals 16 residues. This clonotype was seen more than once but under ten times. These sequences were also reported in another study, on T cells of mothers and their children.

V gene TRBV20-1 combines with J gene TRBJ2-5; unclear D gene. This TCR came from a boy younger than 18 in good health. The specimen was blood. CDR3 nucleotide sequence: TGCAGTGCTAGTTCCCTTATAGCAGTAGGCACAGAGACCCAGTACTTC. Translating it yields CSASSLIAVGTETQYF.